The 5 T cell receptor beta chains presented below share a single source sample, sequenced in a study of neurological immune-mediated disorders. MiXCR was run by TCRdb on the 5' RACE reads, yielding one entry per CDR3 protein. The table shows 50,000 to 80,000 distinct CDR3 sequences, with roughly 4.3% occurring only once. The sequencing input was PBMCs. Every receptor here comes from a man aged 25 to 45 with multiple sclerosis.

Comments on this clonotype: Since no conserved phenylalanine or tryptophan closes the CDR3, a read error is the likely cause. V usage is TRBV12-3 or TRBV12-4 and J usage is TRBJ1-2, with D unclear. Trimming removed 1 base from V and 1 base from J, with 13 bases in between. The CDR3 is made up of 16 amino acids. In DNA form, the CDR3 reads TGTGCCAGCAGTTTAGGGCGCGGAGATATTAACTATGGCTACACCATC. This encodes CASSLGRGDINYGYTI.

The chain uses TRBV5-1 and TRBJ2-1; 11 bases map to TRBD2. In germline, CDR1 is SGHRS, CDR2 YFSETQ. There are 17 residues in the CDR3. Trimming took 1 base from V and 6 from J; bases not matched to a gene: 9. The CDR3 reads CASSLRELAGEGNEQFF. The CDR3 DNA reads as TGCGCCAGCAGCTTGAGGGAACTAGCGGGGGAGGGCAATGAGCAGTTCTTC.

This clonotype was picked up many times. This chain connects TRBV9 to TRBJ1-2; D unclear. Germline-derived CDR1 and CDR2 are SGDLS and YYNGEE. The length of the CDR3 is 13 residues. V lost 0 bases and J lost 8, with 11 bases in between. The CDR3 loop reads CASSVADGRGYTF. CDR3 nucleotide sequence: TGTGCCAGCAGCGTAGCCGACGGGCGCGGCTACACCTTC.

The CDR3 protein is CASSQESRGGYEQYF. In DNA, the CDR3 is TGCGCCAGCAGCCAAGAAAGTAGGGGGGGCTACGAGCAGTACTTC. V usage is TRBV4-1 and J usage is TRBJ2-7; D is possibly TRBD2 (7 bases). This CDR3 is built from 15 residues. V was shortened by 0 bases and J by 3 bases, with 12 bases between the two germline ends. CDR1 and CDR2 from the germline V gene are MGHRA and YSYEKL.

This clonotype has at least ten counts. The rearrangement joins TRBV15 to TRBJ2-1, with 8 bases matching TRBD1. Germline CDR1 and CDR2: LNHNV and YYDKDF (reference sequence). The trim removed 0 bases at V and 3 bases at J, leaving 7 bases unmatched. This CDR3 contains 17 residues. CDR3 sequence: CATSRDPAGGSYNEQFF. In nucleotides, the CDR3 is TGTGCCACCAGCAGAGATCCGGCAGGGGGCAGCTACAATGAGCAGTTCTTC. Filled out from reference TRBV15 and TRBJ2-1, the complete variable domain reads DAMVIQNPRYQVTQFGKPVTLSCSQTLNHNVMYWYQQKSSQAPKLLFHYYDKDFNNEADTPDNFQSRRPNTSFCFLDIRSPGLGDTAMYLCATSRDPAGGSYNEQFFGPGTRLTVL.